This T cell receptor beta chain is drawn from a study of T cell repertoires in cytomegalovirus infection. Study as a whole: Shared public TCR beta signatures pointed to both CMV infection and a matching HLA type. Whole-study findings and limits: Individuals carrying CMV plus the relevant HLA were identified by cumulative frequency of public TCR beta families.

This clonotype was counted at least ten times. What it binds is unknown. TCRdb reprocessed the reads via MiXCR and lists one record per CDR3 protein. The sample has hundreds of thousands of distinct CDR3 sequences; roughly 36% are singletons. Germline values: CDR1 SGHTA, CDR2 FQGNSA. This CDR3 is built from 15 residues. The J segment lost 6 bases and the V segment lost 1 base, leaving 7 bases of the junction unmatched. The sequenced sample was cultured PBMCs, obtained from culture after CMV antigen stimulation. The chain joins TRBV7-2 to TRBJ1-2; TRBD1 agrees at 8 bases. The receptor was isolated from a human donor in good health (CMV status not recorded). Some clones in this sample may be carry-over from other donors' samples. CDR3 nucleotides: TGTGCCAGCAGCTTAGGGGGACAGGCCGCGAATGGCTACACCTTC. It codes for CASSLGGQAANGYTF.